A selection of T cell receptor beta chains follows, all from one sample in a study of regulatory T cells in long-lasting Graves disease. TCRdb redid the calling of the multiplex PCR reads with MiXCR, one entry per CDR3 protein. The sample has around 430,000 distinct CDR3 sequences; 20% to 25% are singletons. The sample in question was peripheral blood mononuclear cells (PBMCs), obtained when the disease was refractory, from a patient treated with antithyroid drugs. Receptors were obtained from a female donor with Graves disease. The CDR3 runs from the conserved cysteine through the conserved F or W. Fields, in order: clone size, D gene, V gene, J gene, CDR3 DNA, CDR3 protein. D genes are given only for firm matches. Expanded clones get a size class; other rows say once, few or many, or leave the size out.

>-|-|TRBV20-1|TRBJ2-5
TGCAGTGCTAGAGATCAGGGGCGAGAGACCCAGTACTTC
CSARDQGRETQYF
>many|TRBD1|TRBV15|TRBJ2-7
TGTGCCACCAGCTTCGGACAGGGGGACTACGAGCAGTACTTC
CATSFGQGDYEQYF
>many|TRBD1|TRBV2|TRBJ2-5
TGTGCCAGCAGAAGGACAGGGGGTCTGGGAGAGACCCAGTACTTC
CASRRTGGLGETQYF
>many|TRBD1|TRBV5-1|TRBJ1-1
TGCGCCAGCAGCGCGGGACAGCTTCGGGTTCGGAACACTGAAGCTTTCTTT
CASSAGQLRVRNTEAFF
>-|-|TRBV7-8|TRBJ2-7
TGTGCCAGCAGCTTAGTGGTGGGAAACGAGCAGTACTTC
CASSLVVGNEQYF
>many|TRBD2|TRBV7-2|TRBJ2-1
TGTGCCAGCAGCTTTGGACTAGCGAGGGCAAATGAGCAGTTCTTC
CASSFGLARANEQFF
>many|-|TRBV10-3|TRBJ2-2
TGTGCCATCAGTGAGGACAGAACGAACACCGGGGAGCTGTTTTTT
CAISEDRTNTGELFF
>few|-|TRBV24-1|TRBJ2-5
TGTGCCACCAGTGATTCCGGTCTGGTGACCCAGTACTTC
CATSDSGLVTQYF
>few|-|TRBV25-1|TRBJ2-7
TGTGCCAGCAGTGAATTGAGGGACGGGAACTACGAGCAGTACTTC
CASSELRDGNYEQYF
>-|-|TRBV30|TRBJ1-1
TGTGCCTGGAAGCGTGGAAATATGAACACTGAAGCTTTCTTT
CAWKRGNMNTEAFF
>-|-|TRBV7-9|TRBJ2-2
TGTGCCAGCAGTGGTATCGGGGAGCTGTTTTTT
CASSGIGELFF
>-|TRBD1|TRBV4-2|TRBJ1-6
TGTGCCAGCAGCCAAGATCGGCAGGGGGCATCACCCCTCCACTTT
CASSQDRQGASPLHF
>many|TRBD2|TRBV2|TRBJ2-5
TGTGCCAGCAGTGAATTGAGGCTAGCGGGGGTCCTCGAGACCCAGTACTTC
CASSELRLAGVLETQYF
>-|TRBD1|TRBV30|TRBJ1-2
TGTGCCTGGGGACAGGGTAATGGCTACACCTTC
CAWGQGNGYTF
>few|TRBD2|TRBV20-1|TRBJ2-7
TGCAGTGCTCCGAATAGCGGGGGACCCTACGAGCAGTACTTC
CSAPNSGGPYEQYF
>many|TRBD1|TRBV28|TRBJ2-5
TGTGCCAGCAGTCCACCCCCGGACAGGGAAGAGACCCAGTACTTC
CASSPPPDREETQYF
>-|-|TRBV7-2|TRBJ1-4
TGTGCCAGCAGCCGATCGAAGGGGGTAGAGGAAAAACTGTTTTTT
CASSRSKGVEEKLFF
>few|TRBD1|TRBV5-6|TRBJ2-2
TGTGCCAGCCTACCGGAGGGACAGGGGGCGAGCGGGGAGCTGTTTTTT
CASLPEGQGASGELFF
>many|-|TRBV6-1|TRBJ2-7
TGTGCCAGCAGTCCCGACTTCATGGACCGGTACGAGCAGTACTTC
CASSPDFMDRYEQYF
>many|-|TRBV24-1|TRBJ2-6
TGTGCCACCAGTGATTGGTCCGGGGCTTCTGGGGCCAACGTCCTGACTTTC
CATSDWSGASGANVLTF
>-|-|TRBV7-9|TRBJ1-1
TGTGCCAGCAGCGCCACCTTCATGAACACTGAAGCTTTCTTT
CASSATFMNTEAFF
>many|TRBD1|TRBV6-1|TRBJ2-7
TGTGCCACCGGACAGGGACGGTACGAGCAGTACTTC
CATGQGRYEQYF
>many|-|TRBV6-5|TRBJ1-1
TGTGCCAGCAGTTACCATTGGAACACTGAAGCTTTCTTT
CASSYHWNTEAFF
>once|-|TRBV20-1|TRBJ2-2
TGCAGTGCCAAACAATCTCCAGGGACCGGGGAGCTGTTTTTT
CSAKQSPGTGELFF
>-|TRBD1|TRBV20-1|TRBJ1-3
TGCAGTGCTAGAGAAGGAGGGGGCGCGGCTGGAAACACCATATATTTT
CSAREGGGAAGNTIYF
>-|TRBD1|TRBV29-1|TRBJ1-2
TGCAGCATCGGACAGGGGGCGATGGACTACACCTTC
CSIGQGAMDYTF
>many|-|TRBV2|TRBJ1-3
TGTGCCAGCAAGCCGGACTGGGGACTCTCTGGAAACACCATATATTTT
CASKPDWGLSGNTIYF
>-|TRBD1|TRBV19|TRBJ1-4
TGTGCCAGCGTTGGACAGGGGGGAATTGAAAAACTGTTTTTT
CASVGQGGIEKLFF
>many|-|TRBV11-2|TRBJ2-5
TGTGCCAGCTCCTCCCAGGGGCCCCAAGAGACCCAGTACTTC
CASSSQGPQETQYF
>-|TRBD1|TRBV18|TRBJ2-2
TGTGCCAGCTCACCACGGGACAGGGTTAACACCGGGGAGCTGTTTTTT
CASSPRDRVNTGELFF
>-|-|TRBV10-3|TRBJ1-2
TGTGCCATCAGTCAGGGCTTAGGGGACTATGGCTACACCTTC
CAISQGLGDYGYTF
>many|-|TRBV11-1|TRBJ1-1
TGTGCCAGCAGCTTAGCGAATACCGGGACCCCTGCTTTCTTT
CASSLANTGTPAFF
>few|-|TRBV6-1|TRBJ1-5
TGTGCCAGCAGGCGTCGAGCAGGGGAGGTTCGCCAGCCCCAGCATTTT
CASRRRAGEVRQPQHF
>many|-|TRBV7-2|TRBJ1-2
TGTGCCAGCAGCTTAGCGCCCCCGACAGGCCCTGAAGGCTACACCTTC
CASSLAPPTGPEGYTF
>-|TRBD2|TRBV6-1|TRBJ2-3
TGTGCCAGCAGTGACGGGACTAGTAGCACAGATACGCAGTATTTT
CASSDGTSSTDTQYF
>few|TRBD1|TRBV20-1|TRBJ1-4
TGCAGTGCTACCGGGACAGGGATAGGTAATGAAAAACTGTTTTTT
CSATGTGIGNEKLFF
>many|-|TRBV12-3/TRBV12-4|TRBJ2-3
TGTGCCAGCAGCCTGGAGCGAACAGATACGCAGTATTTT
CASSLERTDTQYF
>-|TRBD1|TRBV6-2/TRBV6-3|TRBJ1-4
TGTGCCAGCAACCACCGACAGGGAGGCGAAAAACTGTTTTTT
CASNHRQGGEKLFF
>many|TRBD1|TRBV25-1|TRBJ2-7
TGTGCCAGCATGCCCCCCCACAGGGGCTACGAGCAGTACTTC
CASMPPHRGYEQYF
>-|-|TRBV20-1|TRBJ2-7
TGCAGTGCGCCGCACGGACAAACAAGCGGAGAGCAGTACTTC
CSAPHGQTSGEQYF
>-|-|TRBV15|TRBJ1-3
TGTGCCACCAGCAGAGTGGTCCGGGCGGCTGGAAACACCATATATTTT
CATSRVVRAAGNTIYF
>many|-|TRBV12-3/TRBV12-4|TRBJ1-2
TGTGCCAGCAGCCCCGGGACATTATTCGGCTACACCTTC
CASSPGTLFGYTF
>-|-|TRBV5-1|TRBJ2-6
TGCGCCAGCAGCTCGGACTTCTCTGGGGCCAACGTCCTGACTTTC
CASSSDFSGANVLTF
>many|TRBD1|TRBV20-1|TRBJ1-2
TGCAGTGTTGTCCAGGGGGCAAACTATGGCTACACCTTC
CSVVQGANYGYTF
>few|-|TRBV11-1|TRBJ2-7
TGTGCCACCTCAGACGGGGGATCCTACGAGCAGTACTTC
CATSDGGSYEQYF
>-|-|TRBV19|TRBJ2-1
TGTGCCAGTAGTATAGACGAGTGGGGTGAGCAGTTCTTC
CASSIDEWGEQFF
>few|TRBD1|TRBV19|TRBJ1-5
TGTGCCAGTACGAGACAGGGGGCCAATCAGCCCCAGCATTTT
CASTRQGANQPQHF
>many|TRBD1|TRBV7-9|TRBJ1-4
TGTGCCAGCATCAAGGACAGGGAGGGTGAAAAACTGTTTTTT
CASIKDREGEKLFF
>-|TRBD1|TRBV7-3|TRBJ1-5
TGTGCCAGCAGCCCAGACAGGGGCGAGAAGGGCAATCAGCCCCAGCATTTT
CASSPDRGEKGNQPQHF
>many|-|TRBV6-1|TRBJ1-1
TGTGCCAGCAGTGGGGACACCGGAACAATGAACACTGAAGCTTTCTTT
CASSGDTGTMNTEAFF